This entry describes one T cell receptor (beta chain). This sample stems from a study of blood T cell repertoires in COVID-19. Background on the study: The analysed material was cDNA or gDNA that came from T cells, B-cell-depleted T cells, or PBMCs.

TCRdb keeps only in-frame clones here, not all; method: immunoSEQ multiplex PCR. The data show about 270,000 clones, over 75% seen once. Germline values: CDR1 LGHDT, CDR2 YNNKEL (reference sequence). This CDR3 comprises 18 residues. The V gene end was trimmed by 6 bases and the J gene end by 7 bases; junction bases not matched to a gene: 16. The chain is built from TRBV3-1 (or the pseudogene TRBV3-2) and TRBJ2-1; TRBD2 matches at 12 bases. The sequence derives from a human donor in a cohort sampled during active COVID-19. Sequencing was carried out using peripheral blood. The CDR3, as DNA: TGTGCCAGCAGTATTATACTAGCGGGAGGCCCTAGCCAGAATGAGCAGTTCTTC. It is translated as CASSIILAGGPSQNEQFF.